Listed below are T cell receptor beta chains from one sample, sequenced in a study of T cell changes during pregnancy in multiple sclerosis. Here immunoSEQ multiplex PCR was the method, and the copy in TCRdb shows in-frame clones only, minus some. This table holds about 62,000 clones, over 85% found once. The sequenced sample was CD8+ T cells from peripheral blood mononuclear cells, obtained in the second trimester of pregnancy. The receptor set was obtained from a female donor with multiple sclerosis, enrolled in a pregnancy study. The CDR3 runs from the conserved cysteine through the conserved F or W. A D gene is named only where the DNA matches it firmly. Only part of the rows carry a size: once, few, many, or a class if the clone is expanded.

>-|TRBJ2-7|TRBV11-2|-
CASSLFEGRYEQYF
TGTGCCAGCAGCTTATTCGAGGGAAGATACGAGCAGTACTTC
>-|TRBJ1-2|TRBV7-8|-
CASSEKVGDGYTF
TGTGCCAGCAGCGAAAAGGTCGGGGATGGCTACACCTTC
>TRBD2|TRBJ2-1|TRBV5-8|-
CASSGGLAGVHNEQFF
TGTGCCAGCAGCGGGGGACTAGCGGGAGTCCACAATGAGCAGTTCTTC
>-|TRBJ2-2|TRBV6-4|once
CASTSSGSVHGELFF
TGTGCCAGCACCTCCTCCGGGAGTGTTCACGGGGAGCTGTTTTTT
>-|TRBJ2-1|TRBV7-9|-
CASSSWMTEQFF
TGTGCCAGCAGCTCGTGGATGACAGAGCAGTTCTTC
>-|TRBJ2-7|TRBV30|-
CAWKGMSYEQYF
TGTGCCTGGAAGGGGATGTCCTACGAGCAGTACTTC
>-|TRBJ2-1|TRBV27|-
CASSNTLYNEQFF
TGTGCCAGCAGCAACACGCTCTACAATGAGCAGTTCTTC
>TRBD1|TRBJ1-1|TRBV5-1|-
CASRRDRGDEAFF
TGCGCCAGCAGGCGTGACAGGGGAGATGAGGCTTTCTTT
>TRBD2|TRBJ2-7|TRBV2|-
CASSDSLAGLF
TGTGCCAGCAGTGATTCCCTAGCGGGCCTGTTC
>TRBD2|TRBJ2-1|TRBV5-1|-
CASERTSGSYNEQFF
TGCGCCAGCGAGCGGACTAGCGGGTCCTACAATGAGCAGTTCTTC
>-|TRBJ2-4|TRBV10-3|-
CAISEPNAKNIQYF
TGTGCCATCAGTGAACCTAACGCCAAAAACATTCAGTACTTC
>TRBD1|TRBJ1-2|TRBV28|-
CASSPRDRFIYGYTF
TGTGCCAGCAGTCCCCGGGACAGATTCATCTATGGCTACACCTTC
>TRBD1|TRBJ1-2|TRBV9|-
CASSEDRGSAYGYTF
TGTGCCAGCAGTGAGGACAGGGGATCGGCCTATGGCTACACCTTC
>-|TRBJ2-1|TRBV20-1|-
CSARLNNEQFF
TGCAGTGCTAGACTAAACAATGAGCAGTTCTTC
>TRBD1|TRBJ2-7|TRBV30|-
CAWTDNRGEQYF
TGTGCCTGGACTGATAACAGGGGCGAGCAGTACTTC
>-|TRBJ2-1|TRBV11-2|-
CASSPSYHEQFF
TGTGCCAGCAGCCCAAGCTACCATGAGCAGTTCTTC
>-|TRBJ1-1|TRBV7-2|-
CASSLAVGRADTEAFF
TGTGCCAGCAGCTTAGCGGTAGGGCGGGCCGACACTGAAGCTTTCTTT
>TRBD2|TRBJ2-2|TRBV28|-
CASSLAGAMNTGELFF
TGTGCCAGCAGCCTAGCGGGGGCAATGAACACCGGGGAGCTGTTTTTT
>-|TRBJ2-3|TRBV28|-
CASSLAGSSDTQYF
TGTGCCAGCAGTTTGGCGGGGAGTTCAGATACGCAGTATTTT
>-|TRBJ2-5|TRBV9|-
CASSVGGPGLSREETQYF
TGTGCCAGCAGCGTAGGGGGACCGGGACTCTCAAGGGAGGAGACCCAGTACTTC
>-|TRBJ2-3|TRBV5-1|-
CASSPMDRGTQYF
TGCGCCAGCAGTCCAATGGATAGGGGTACGCAGTATTTT
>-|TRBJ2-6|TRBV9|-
CASSVGGSGANVLTF
TGTGCCAGCAGCGTAGGCGGCTCTGGGGCCAACGTCCTGACTTTC
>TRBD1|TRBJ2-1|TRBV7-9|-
CASSPLSRGRDEQFF
TGTGCCAGCAGCCCCCTGAGCAGGGGGCGCGATGAGCAGTTCTTC
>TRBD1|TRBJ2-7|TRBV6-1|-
CASSAGSVEQGPDEQYF
TGTGCCAGCAGTGCTGGATCGGTGGAACAGGGGCCCGACGAGCAGTACTTC
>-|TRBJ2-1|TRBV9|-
CASSVGGNYNEQFF
TGTGCCAGCAGCGTAGGCGGGAACTACAATGAGCAGTTCTTC
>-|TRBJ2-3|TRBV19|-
CASRSGDSATDTQYF
TGTGCCAGTAGATCCGGTGACAGTGCCACAGATACGCAGTATTTT
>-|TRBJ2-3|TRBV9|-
CASSVAAGVDTQYF
TGTGCCAGCAGCGTAGCTGCCGGGGTAGATACGCAGTATTTT
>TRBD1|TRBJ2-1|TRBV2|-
CAMYRDRGYNEQFF
TGTGCCATGTACCGCGACAGGGGTTACAATGAGCAGTTCTTC
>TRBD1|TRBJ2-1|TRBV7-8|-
CASSLASRGRNEQFF
TGTGCCAGCAGCTTAGCGTCCAGGGGGCGTAATGAGCAGTTCTTC
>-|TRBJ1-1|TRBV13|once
CASSPRPGIMNTEAFF
TGTGCCAGCAGCCCGCGTCCAGGGATAATGAACACTGAAGCTTTCTTT
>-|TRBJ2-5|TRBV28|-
CASSFGSLQETQYF
TGTGCCAGCAGTTTTGGTAGCCTTCAAGAGACCCAGTACTTC
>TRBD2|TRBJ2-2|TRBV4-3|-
CASSHDITSGGNTGELFF
TGCGCCAGCAGCCACGACATTACTAGCGGAGGGAACACCGGGGAGCTGTTTTTT
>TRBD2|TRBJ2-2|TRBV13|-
CASSDGGSGTGELFF
TGTGCCAGCAGCGACGGAGGTAGCGGGACCGGGGAGCTGTTTTTT
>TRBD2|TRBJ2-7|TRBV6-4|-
CASSDELGASGNEYF
TGTGCCAGCAGTGATGAGTTGGGGGCTAGCGGGAATGAGTACTTC
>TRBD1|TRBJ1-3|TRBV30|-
CAWRTRGNGNTIYF
TGTGCCTGGAGAACCAGGGGGAATGGAAACACCATATATTTT
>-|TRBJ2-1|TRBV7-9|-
CASSLEPSPSYNEQFF
TGTGCCAGCAGCTTAGAACCTAGCCCCTCCTACAATGAGCAGTTCTTC
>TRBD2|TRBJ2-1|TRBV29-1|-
CSGLGLAGDNEQFF
TGCAGCGGCCTGGGACTAGCGGGTGACAATGAGCAGTTCTTC
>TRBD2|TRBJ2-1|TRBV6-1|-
CASAGLAGSYNEQFF
TGTGCCAGCGCCGGACTAGCGGGATCCTACAATGAGCAGTTCTTC
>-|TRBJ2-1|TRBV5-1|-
CASIARVVPYNEQFF
TGCGCCTCCATTGCCCGGGTCGTCCCCTACAATGAGCAGTTCTTC
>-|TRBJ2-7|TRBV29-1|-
CSVVADSSYEQYF
TGCAGCGTTGTAGCGGATAGCTCCTACGAGCAGTACTTC
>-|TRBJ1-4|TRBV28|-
CASIPGGAGEKLFF
TGTGCCAGCATTCCGGGGGGTGCTGGTGAAAAACTGTTTTTT
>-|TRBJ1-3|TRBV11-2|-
CASSLGGGFSGNTIYF
TGTGCCAGCAGCTTAGGGGGCGGATTCTCTGGAAACACCATATATTTT
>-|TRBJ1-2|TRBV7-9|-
CASIADSNYGYTF
TGTGCCAGTATAGCAGATTCTAACTATGGCTACACCTTC